Below, 26 T cell receptor beta chains from the same sample are listed, as sequenced in a study of naive and memory T cell subsets. TCR cDNA received a 3' ligated oligonucleotide that carried a UMI. Ligated cDNA underwent four rounds of PCR with nested alpha and beta constant region primers and SP2. TCRdb redid the calling of the 5' RACE reads with MiXCR, one entry per CDR3 protein. This table has roughly 56,000 distinct CDR3 sequences, approximately 6.6% appearing once. These receptors all come from a male donor in good health.

The rearrangement links TRBV5-1 to TRBJ1-6; the D gene is possibly TRBD1 (5 bases). V lost 2 bases and J 8 bases, leaving 14 bases between the germline ends. This CDR3 is built from 15 residues. From germline, CDR1 is SGHRS and CDR2 YFSETQ. In DNA, the CDR3 is TGCGCCAGCAGCTTAGGGGCGCAGTGGGATTCACCCCTCCACTTT. This codes for CASSLGAQWDSPLHF.

This clonotype was seen ten or more times. The rearrangement joins TRBV29-1 to TRBJ2-1; no clear D gene. The V end lost 1 base, the J end lost 0 bases, and 13 bases lay between the germline ends. Germline V gives CDR1 SQVTM, CDR2 ANQGSEA. The CDR3 has 16 amino acids. CDR3 DNA: TGCAGCGTTGAAGCCAAAGGGTTAAGCTCCTACAATGAGCAGTTCTTC. This encodes CSVEAKGLSSYNEQFF.

There are many counts of this clonotype. This chain uses TRBV28 with TRBJ1-4, with D uncertain. The V gene's germline CDR1 is MDHEN and CDR2 SYDVKM. The CDR3 extends over 16 amino acids. The V gene lost 2 bases and the J gene lost 13 bases, with 23 bases spanning the gap. CDR3 nucleotides: TGTGCCAGCAGTTTAATATCCACAGAATCGGGAATTCCACTGTTTTTT. Its translation is CASSLISTESGIPLFF.

A few counts support this clonotype. J is TRBJ1-5 and V is TRBV12-3 or TRBV12-4, with D possibly matching TRBD1 (5 bases). V dropped 6 bases and J dropped 4 bases, with 10 bases sitting between them. This CDR3 comprises 13 residues. CDR3 coding DNA: TGTGCCAGCAGCGGGGGACCTAATCAGCCCCAGCATTTT. This gives the protein CASSGGPNQPQHF.

This clonotype has only a few counts. This sequence joins TRBV19 and TRBJ1-2; TRBD1 agrees at 8 bases. V shed 7 bases, J shed 4 bases, and the junction held 5 bases outside the gene matches. In germline, CDR1 is LNHDA, CDR2 SQIVND (reference sequence). The CDR3 is 13 residues long. This chain's CDR3 is CASTKDRVYGYTF. The DNA of the CDR3 is TGTGCCAGTACCAAGGACAGGGTCTATGGCTACACCTTC.

This clonotype was detected a few times. The chain uses TRBV10-3 and TRBJ1-1; perhaps TRBD1 as D (6 bases). Germline-derived CDR1 and CDR2 are ENHRY and SYGVKD. The germline V and J ends were trimmed by 2 bases and 3 bases, with 10 bases remaining between them. The CDR3 contains 14 residues. The CDR3 loop is CAISERSGDTEAFF. For the CDR3, the DNA is TGTGCCATCAGTGAGCGGTCAGGGGACACTGAAGCTTTCTTT.

Ten or more counts support this clonotype. The chain is built from TRBV4-2 and TRBJ2-5, with 14 positions matching TRBD2. The CDR3 loop spans 17 amino acids. CDR1 LGHNA and CDR2 YNFKEQ come from the germline V gene. Losses at the gene ends were 4 bases for V and 4 bases for J; bases not matched to a gene: 8. In DNA, the CDR3 is TGTGCCAGCAGCCGACCCGGAGGACTAGCGGGGGGAGAGACCCAGTACTTC. Translation gives CASSRPGGLAGGETQYF.

This clonotype came up many times. This chain links TRBV30 with TRBJ1-6, with D tentatively TRBD1 (5 bases). CDR3 length: 13 residues. Germline loops: CDR1 GTSNPN, CDR2 SVGIG (reference sequence). V lost 4 bases and J 8 bases, leaving 12 bases between the germline ends. The CDR3 DNA reads as TGTGCCTGGAAAGAGACAGAACATTCACCCCTCCACTTT. Translated: CAWKETEHSPLHF.

The rearrangement joins TRBV20-1 to TRBJ2-1; D is perhaps TRBD2 (5 bases). Deletions cut 3 bases from V and 5 bases from J, with 20 bases between. There are 16 residues in the CDR3. The germline V gene encodes CDR1 DFQATT and CDR2 SNEGSKA (reference sequence). CDR3 sequence reads: CSASGKVVSRNNEQFF. CDR3 in DNA: TGCAGTGCTAGCGGGAAAGTAGTATCGCGTAACAATGAGCAGTTCTTC.

This clonotype was seen many times. The chain has TRBV20-1 and TRBJ1-1, with 7 bases lining up with TRBD1. Germline CDR1 DFQATT, CDR2 SNEGSKA (reference sequence). The CDR3 loop spans 14 amino acids. The junction had 10 bases not matched to a gene; V was cut back by 1 base and J by 8 bases. CDR3 in amino acids: CSARGGNRGVEAFF. CDR3 DNA: TGCAGTGCTAGAGGAGGGAACAGGGGAGTGGAAGCTTTCTTT.

The V gene is TRBV10-2, the J gene TRBJ2-3; D unclear. The CDR3 has 14 amino acids. Germline-derived CDR1 and CDR2 are WSHSY and SAAADI. V was shortened by 0 bases and J by 4 bases, with 8 bases between the two germline ends. The DNA for the CDR3 is TGCGCCAGCAGTGAGTCGTTGGCGGCAGATACGCAGTATTTT. This translates into CASSESLAADTQYF.

There are a few counts of this clonotype. J is TRBJ2-1 and V is TRBV20-1, with 7 bases aligning to TRBD2. The CDR3 consists of 13 residues. Germline V lookup: CDR1 DFQATT, CDR2 SNEGSKA (reference sequence). J gave up 3 bases and V 6 bases, and 5 bases lay outside the gene matches. The CDR3 DNA sequence: TGCAGTGCCAGGACTAGACGCTACAATGAGCAGTTCTTC. Amino acids: CSARTRRYNEQFF.

A few counts support this clonotype. The V call is TRBV19, the J call TRBJ1-2, with a possible D match to TRBD1 (6 bases). This CDR3 has 15 residues. V dropped 4 bases and J dropped 7 bases, with 19 bases sitting between them. Looked up from germline, CDR1 is LNHDA and CDR2 is SQIVND (reference sequence). CDR3 nucleotides: TGTGCCAGTAGTAACCCCCCCACAGGGACGAGTGGCTACACCTTC. The encoded protein is CASSNPPTGTSGYTF.

The sample holds a few counts of this clonotype. The gene calls are TRBV12-3 or TRBV12-4 and TRBJ2-7; a possible D gene is TRBD2 (5 bases). The V gene lost 6 bases and the J gene lost 7 bases, with 10 bases spanning the gap. The CDR3 loop spans 11 amino acids. CDR3 sequence: CASSGNWEQYF. In nucleotides, the CDR3 is TGTGCCAGCAGCGGGAACTGGGAGCAGTACTTC.

The genes are TRBV9 and TRBJ2-7; no clear D. CDR3 length equals 13 residues. Per the germline V gene, CDR1 is SGDLS and CDR2 is YYNGEE. Trimming shortened V by 0 bases and J by 6 bases, and 10 bases separated the two germline ends. CDR3 nucleotide sequence: TGTGCCAGCAGCGTAGAATCTCTCTCCGAGCAGTACTTC. It specifies CASSVESLSEQYF.

The sample holds many counts of this clonotype. The chain combines TRBV20-1 with TRBJ1-4; no definite D call. This CDR3 spans 11 amino acids. V was clipped by 7 bases and J by 5 bases, with 8 bases between them. Per the germline V gene, CDR1 is DFQATT and CDR2 is SNEGSKA (reference sequence). The CDR3 coding sequence is TGCAGTGGGACCGCCAATGAAAAACTGTTTTTT. The encoded protein is CSGTANEKLFF.

This clonotype was recorded at least ten times. The chain has TRBV6-2 or TRBV6-3 and TRBJ1-1; no reliable D call. The CDR3 extends over 14 amino acids. Trimming shortened V by 0 bases and J by 1 base, and 6 bases separated the two germline ends. Looked up from germline, CDR1 is MNHEY and CDR2 is SVGEGT. CDR3 DNA sequence: TGTGCCAGCAGTTACTCGCTCAAGAACACTGAAGCTTTCTTT. Its protein product is CASSYSLKNTEAFF.

Ten or more counts support this clonotype. CDR3 in amino acids: CSAWTSGSSHEQFF. The CDR3, as DNA: TGCAGTGCCTGGACTAGCGGGAGCTCCCATGAGCAGTTCTTC. J is TRBJ2-1 and V is TRBV20-1, with 13 bases identical to TRBD2. The CDR3 extends over 14 amino acids. Trimming removed 6 bases from V and 8 bases from J; junction bases left unmatched: 7. Germline V gives CDR1 DFQATT, CDR2 SNEGSKA (reference sequence).

Only a few counts were recorded for this clonotype. The chain links TRBV7-9 to TRBJ1-3; D is undetermined. CDR3 size: 15 residues. V shed 2 bases and J shed 0 bases, with 8 bases lying between them. In germline, CDR1 is SEHNR, CDR2 FQNEAQ (reference sequence). CDR3 region: CASSLSGASGNTIYF. The CDR3 region has the DNA TGTGCCAGCAGCTTAAGTGGCGCCTCTGGAAACACCATATATTTT.

The rearrangement links TRBV6-1 to TRBJ2-2; D might be TRBD1 or TRBD2, each matching 5 bases. The CDR3 is 15 amino acids. The germline V gene encodes CDR1 MNHNS and CDR2 SASEGT. Deletions cut 0 bases from V and 3 bases from J, with 8 bases between. The CDR3 DNA sequence: TGTGCCAGCAGTGAAGCGCTGGGGGACACCGGGGAGCTGTTTTTT. Translated: CASSEALGDTGELFF.

This clonotype came up once. This sequence may be a read error, since a much larger clone differs from it by one base. The chain is built from TRBV5-1 and TRBJ2-7, with 8 bases fitting TRBD1. Germline CDR1 reads SGHRS; CDR2 reads YFSETQ. CDR3 length equals 13 residues. V lost 4 bases and J lost 6; bases outside the gene matches: 6. CDR3 sequence: CASSGVGQGEQYF. The DNA of the CDR3 is TGCGCCAGCAGCGGCGTAGGACAGGGCGAGCAGTACTTC.

This clonotype was recorded many times. The V call is TRBV5-1, the J call TRBJ2-6, with 8 bases lining up with TRBD1. The V and J ends lost 5 bases and 0 bases, in that order; junction bases with no gene match: 4. In germline, CDR1 is SGHRS, CDR2 YFSETQ. The CDR3 covers 16 residues. CDR3 residues: CASRAGGNSGANVLTF. The CDR3 nucleotides are TGCGCCAGCAGGGCAGGGGGCAACTCTGGGGCCAACGTCCTGACTTTC.

This CDR3 is CASKPRSTSVTDTQYF. As DNA, the CDR3 is TGTGCCAGTAAACCCCGTTCGACTAGCGTGACAGATACGCAGTATTTT. This sequence joins TRBV19 and TRBJ2-3; 8 nucleotides line up with TRBD2. This CDR3 has 16 amino acids. Germline-derived CDR1 and CDR2 are LNHDA and SQIVND (reference sequence). Trimming removed 7 bases from V and 3 bases from J; junction bases left unmatched: 12.

V is TRBV20-1 and J is TRBJ2-1; 10 bases align to TRBD2. The CDR3 is 15 residues long. V lost 0 bases, J lost 9 bases, and 8 bases stayed unmatched. Germline CDR1 reads DFQATT; CDR2 reads SNEGSKA (reference sequence). The CDR3 DNA follows: TGCAGTGCTAGAGATCTCAGCGGGGGGGGCGGTGAGCAGTTCTTC. Encoded protein: CSARDLSGGGGEQFF.

The chain combines TRBV6-1 with TRBJ1-1, with TRBD1 identical over 8 bases. Trimming at V came to 3 bases and at J to 2 bases, leaving 8 bases not matched to a gene. Germline values: CDR1 MNHNS, CDR2 SASEGT. The CDR3 length is 16 residues. The CDR3 sequence is CASSDSLGTGNTEAFF. CDR3 sequence (DNA): TGTGCCAGCAGTGACTCCCTCGGGACAGGCAACACTGAAGCTTTCTTT.

This clonotype was counted between two and nine times. The chain has TRBV11-2 and TRBJ1-2; D remains ambiguous. In germline, CDR1 is SGHAT, CDR2 FQNNGV. The CDR3 loop spans 15 amino acids. V was trimmed by 5 bases and J by 3 bases, leaving 16 bases between them. CDR3: CASSPVGSLHYGYTF. The CDR3 DNA sequence: TGTGCCAGCAGCCCGGTGGGCAGCCTGCACTATGGCTACACCTTC.